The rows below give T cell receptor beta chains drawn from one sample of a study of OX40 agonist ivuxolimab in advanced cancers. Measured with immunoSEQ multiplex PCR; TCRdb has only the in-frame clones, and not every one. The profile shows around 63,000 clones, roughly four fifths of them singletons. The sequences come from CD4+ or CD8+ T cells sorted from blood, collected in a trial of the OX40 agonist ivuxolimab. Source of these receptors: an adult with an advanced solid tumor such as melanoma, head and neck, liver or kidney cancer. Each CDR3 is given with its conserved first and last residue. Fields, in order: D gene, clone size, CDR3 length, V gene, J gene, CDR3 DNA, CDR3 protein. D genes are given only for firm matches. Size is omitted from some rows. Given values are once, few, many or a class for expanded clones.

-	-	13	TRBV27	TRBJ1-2	TGTGCCAGCAGTTACGGGTCCGGTCGCGGCTACACCTTC	CASSYGSGRGYTF
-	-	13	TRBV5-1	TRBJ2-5	TGCGCCAGCAGCTTACAGGGTGAGGAGACCCAGTACTTC	CASSLQGEETQYF
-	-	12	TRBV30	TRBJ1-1	TGTGCCTGGAGCCGAATGAACACTGAAGCTTTCTTT	CAWSRMNTEAFF
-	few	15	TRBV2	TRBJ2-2	TGTGCCAGCAGGCCTGACAGAACGAACACCGGGGAGCTGTTTTTT	CASRPDRTNTGELFF
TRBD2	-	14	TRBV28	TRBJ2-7	TGTGCCAGCAGTTTTTCTAGCGGGGCCTACGAGCAGTACTTC	CASSFSSGAYEQYF
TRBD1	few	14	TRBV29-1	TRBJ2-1	TGCAGCGCCCTACAGGGGAGCTCCTACAATGAGCAGTTCTTC	CSALQGSSYNEQFF
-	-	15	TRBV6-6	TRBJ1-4	TGTGCCAGCAGTCCTACAGGGTATGAATTGGAAAAACTGTTTTTT	CASSPTGYELEKLFF
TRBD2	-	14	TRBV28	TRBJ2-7	TGTGCCAGCAGCCCGGGACTAGCGTTGGTCGAGCAGTACTTC	CASSPGLALVEQYF
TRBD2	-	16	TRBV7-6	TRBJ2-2	TGTGCCTCCGGGGCTTTTAGCGGGGTGAACACCGGGGAGCTGTTTTTT	CASGAFSGVNTGELFF
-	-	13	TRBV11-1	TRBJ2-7	TGTGCCAGCAGCTTAGATACGGGGTCGGAGCAGTACTTC	CASSLDTGSEQYF
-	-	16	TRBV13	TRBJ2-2	TGTGCCAGCAGCTTAGGGGGGACTTTTAGAGCCGGGGAGCTGTTTTTT	CASSLGGTFRAGELFF
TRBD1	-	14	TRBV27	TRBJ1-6	TGTGCCAGCAGTCCGGGACAGGGGTATTCACCCCTCCACTTT	CASSPGQGYSPLHF
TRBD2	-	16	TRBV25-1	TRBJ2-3	TGTGCCAGCAGTGAATACTCTAGCGGGGCCACAGATACGCAGTATTTT	CASSEYSSGATDTQYF
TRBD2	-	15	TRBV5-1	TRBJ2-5	TGCGCCAGCAGCCCGCGGGGGGCCGTCCAAGAGACCCAGTACTTC	CASSPRGAVQETQYF
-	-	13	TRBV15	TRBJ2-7	TGTGCCACGAGCAAGGCGCCGCGGGACGAGCAGTACTTC	CATSKAPRDEQYF
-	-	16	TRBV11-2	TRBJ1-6	TGTGCCAGCAGCTTCCAAGGGTCTAATAGGGATTCACCCCTCCACTTT	CASSFQGSNRDSPLHF
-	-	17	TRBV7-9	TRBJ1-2	TGTGCCAGCAGCTTAGTTTTACAGGTCCCCTCTAACTATGGCTACACCTTC	CASSLVLQVPSNYGYTF
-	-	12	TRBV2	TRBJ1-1	TGTGCCAGCAACCAGGGGAACACTGAAGCTTTCTTT	CASNQGNTEAFF
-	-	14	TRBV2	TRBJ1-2	TGTGCCAGCAGTGTTTGGGGGGCGAGCTATGGCTACACCTTC	CASSVWGASYGYTF
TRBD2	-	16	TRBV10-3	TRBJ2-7	TGTGCCAGCCTTAATATCCCGGGAGGGCCTGCGGAGGAGCAGTACTTC	CASLNIPGGPAEEQYF
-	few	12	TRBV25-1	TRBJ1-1	TGTGCCAGCAGTGCCAGAAACACTGAAGCTTTCTTT	CASSARNTEAFF
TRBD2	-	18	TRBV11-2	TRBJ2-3	TGTGCCAGCAGCTTATTAGAACTAGCGGGAGGGGTGACAGATACGCAGTATTTT	CASSLLELAGGVTDTQYF
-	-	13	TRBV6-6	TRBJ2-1	TGTGCCAGCAGTCCGGACCGATACAATGAGCAGTTCTTC	CASSPDRYNEQFF